The 8 T cell receptor beta chains given below trace back to one sample, sequenced in a study of blood T cell repertoires in COVID-19. Assay: immunoSEQ multiplex PCR; the TCRdb copy retains only in-frame clones and omits some. The top ten hold about 5.2% of the sample, which has 90,000 or so clones, roughly nine tenths seen once. Sequenced: peripheral blood. These receptors were collected from a woman of 80 years or more with active COVID-19.

The V call is TRBV28, the J call TRBJ2-1; TRBD1 matches at 7 bases. Germline loops: CDR1 MDHEN, CDR2 SYDVKM. This CDR3 comprises 13 residues. V gave up 1 base and J gave up 7 bases; unmatched junction bases: 1. CDR3 region: CASSLYRGNEQFF. The CDR3 nucleotides read TGTGCCAGCAGTTTATACAGGGGTAATGAGCAGTTCTTC.

The rearrangement uses TRBV7-9 and TRBJ1-1; D not resolved. Germline lookup yields CDR1 SEHNR and CDR2 FQNEAQ (reference sequence). V dropped 7 bases and J dropped 10 bases, with 22 bases sitting between them. The CDR3 runs to 14 residues. The CDR3 DNA sequence: TGTGCCAGCACCTCCTTGAACCTCCTAGCCGGAGCTTTCTTT. Encoded protein: CASTSLNLLAGAFF.

The chain couples TRBV29-1 to TRBJ2-5; 7 positions match TRBD1. The CDR3 is made up of 12 amino acids. CDR1 is SQVTM, CDR2 ANQGSEA, per germline. Trimming took 5 bases from V and 5 from J; bases not matched to a gene: 5. CDR3: CSVNRGGETQYF. As DNA, the CDR3 is TGCAGCGTTAACAGGGGCGGCGAGACCCAGTACTTC.

The chain links TRBV3-1 (or the pseudogene TRBV3-2) to TRBJ2-7; 8 bases agree with TRBD2. CDR3 size: 15 residues. Germline CDR1 is LGHDT and CDR2 is YNNKEL (reference sequence). V was pared by 1 base and J by 2 bases, with 4 bases of the junction left unmatched. CDR3 nucleotide sequence: TGTGCCAGCAGCCAAGCGGCGGGAGGTCCCTACGAGCAGTACTTC. Its translation is CASSQAAGGPYEQYF.

This chain links TRBV19 with TRBJ2-3; D gene ambiguous. The CDR3 has 13 residues. Between the trimmed V and J ends, which lost 5 bases and 0 bases, there was a span of 6 bases. Germline assignment: CDR1 LNHDA and CDR2 SQIVND (reference sequence). The CDR3 DNA reads as TGTGCCAGTAGTCGGTTTAGCACAGATACGCAGTATTTT. Protein sequence: CASSRFSTDTQYF.

V usage is TRBV4-2 and J usage is TRBJ2-3; D gene unclear. The germline V gene encodes CDR1 LGHNA and CDR2 YNFKEQ. Trimming left V 3 bases short and J 2 bases short, with 9 bases between. This CDR3 spans 14 amino acids. The CDR3 loop reads CASSHEAATDTQYF. Here the CDR3 DNA reads TGTGCCAGCAGCCATGAAGCTGCCACAGATACGCAGTATTTT.

The chain is built from TRBV30 and TRBJ1-6, with D perhaps matching TRBD1 (5 bases). Deletions cut 7 bases from V and 7 bases from J, with 14 bases between. Germline assignment: CDR1 GTSNPN and CDR2 SVGIG (reference sequence). The CDR3 totals 13 residues. The CDR3 loop is CASSEQANSPLHF. CDR3 nucleotides: TGTGCCTCCTCCGAACAGGCAAATTCACCCCTCCACTTT.

The rearrangement links TRBV19 to TRBJ2-1; TRBD2 might be the D (6 bases). CDR3 length: 13 amino acids. Trimming removed 8 bases at V and 0 bases at J, with 8 bases between. The germline gives CDR1 LNHDA, CDR2 SQIVND (reference sequence). The CDR3, as DNA: TGTGCCAGTGGGGGGAGCTCCTACAATGAGCAGTTCTTC. It codes for CASGGSSYNEQFF.